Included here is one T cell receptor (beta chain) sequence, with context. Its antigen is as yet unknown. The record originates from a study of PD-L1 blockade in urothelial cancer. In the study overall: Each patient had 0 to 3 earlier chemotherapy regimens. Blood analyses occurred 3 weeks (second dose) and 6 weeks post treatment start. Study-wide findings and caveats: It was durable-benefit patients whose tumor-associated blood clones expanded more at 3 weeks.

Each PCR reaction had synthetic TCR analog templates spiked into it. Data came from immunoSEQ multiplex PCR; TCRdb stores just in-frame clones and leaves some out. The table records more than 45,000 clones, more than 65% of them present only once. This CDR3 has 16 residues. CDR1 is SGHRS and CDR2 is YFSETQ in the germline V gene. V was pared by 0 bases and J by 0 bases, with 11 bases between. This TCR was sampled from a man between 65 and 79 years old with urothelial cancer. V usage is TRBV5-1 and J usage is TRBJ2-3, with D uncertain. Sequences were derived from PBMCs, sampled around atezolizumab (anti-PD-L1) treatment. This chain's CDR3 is CASSLDAGSSTDTQYF. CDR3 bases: TGCGCCAGCAGCTTGGATGCCGGTTCTAGCACAGATACGCAGTATTTT.